Following are 32 T cell receptor beta chains from one sample sequenced in a study of identical twins. A single record per CDR3 protein comes from TCRdb applying MiXCR to the 5' RACE reads. The data contain some 250,000 distinct CDR3 sequences, around 6.5% of them seen just once; the ten biggest clones take up about 14%. This sample was shared with a second study, whose subject was T cells expressing NK-cell markers.

Source material: CD8+ T cells sorted from blood. These receptors were collected from a woman under 30 in good health.

The chain has TRBV10-3 and TRBJ2-7; D ambiguous. The CDR3 spans 13 residues. V lost 4 bases to trimming and J lost 2 bases, with 9 bases between them. The germline V gene encodes CDR1 ENHRY and CDR2 SYGVKD. CDR3 sequence: CAISAAATYEQYF. The CDR3 bases are TGTGCCATCAGTGCGGCCGCGACCTACGAGCAGTACTTC.

The sample holds many counts of this clonotype. The chain links TRBV3-1 to TRBJ2-4; TRBD1 agrees at 10 bases. J was trimmed by 0 bases and V by 3 bases; bases with no gene match: 11. The CDR3 is 19 amino acids. CDR1 is LGHDT, CDR2 YNNKEL, per germline (reference sequence). CDR3 region: CASSHRQGASDLAKNIQYF. The CDR3 DNA follows: TGTGCCAGCAGCCACAGACAGGGGGCGTCGGATCTAGCCAAAAACATTCAGTACTTC. Supplemented by reference TRBV3-1 and TRBJ2-4, the full variable domain reads DTAVSQTPKYLVTQMGNDKSIKCEQNLGHDTMYWYKQDSKKFLKIMFSYNNKELIINETVPNRFSPKSPDKAHLNLHINSLELGDSAVYFCASSHRQGASDLAKNIQYFGAGTRLSVL.

Many counts were recorded for this clonotype. This chain uses TRBV7-6 with TRBJ1-4, with 9 bases lining up with TRBD1. This CDR3 is built from 14 residues. V lost 3 bases and J lost 9; bases outside the gene matches: 5. Germline loops: CDR1 SGHVS, CDR2 FNYEAQ. In DNA form, the CDR3 reads TGTGCCAGCAGCTTCGGGACAGGGAAGCAAAAACTGTTTTTT. It specifies CASSFGTGKQKLFF.

The V call is TRBV19, the J call TRBJ2-1; 16 bases match TRBD2. Losses at the gene ends were 0 bases for V and 11 bases for J; bases not matched to a gene: 4. The CDR3 runs 16 residues. Germline lookup yields CDR1 LNHDA and CDR2 SQIVND (reference sequence). The DNA for the CDR3 is TGTGCCAGTAGTATAGAGGGACTAGCGGGAGGGCCGAAGCAGTTCTTC. The encoded protein is CASSIEGLAGGPKQFF. The full variable domain, in which reference TRBV19 and TRBJ2-1 provide the parts outside the CDR3, is DGGITQSPKYLFRKEGQNVTLSCEQNLNHDAMYWYRQDPGQGLRLIYYSQIVNDFQKGDIAEGYSVSREKKESFPLTVTSAQKNPTAFYLCASSIEGLAGGPKQFFGPGTRLTVL.

This clonotype has ten or more counts. The V call is TRBV29-1, the J call TRBJ1-1, with TRBD1 matching 9 bases. Germline V gene sequence: CDR1 SQVTM, CDR2 ANQGSEA. The V segment lost 1 base and the J segment 3 bases; nucleotides outside the gene matches: 0. CDR3 size: 13 residues. CDR3 residues: CSVEGDRDTEAFF. The CDR3 DNA reads TGCAGCGTTGAAGGGGACAGGGACACTGAAGCTTTCTTT.

CDR3: CSARDRRNTGELFF. In DNA form, the CDR3 reads TGCAGTGCTAGAGATCGCAGGAACACCGGGGAGCTGTTTTTT. The V call is TRBV20-1, the J call TRBJ2-2; D uncertain. Trimming cost V 0 bases and J 1 base, with 6 bases left between them. The CDR3 totals 14 residues. Germline CDR1 and CDR2: DFQATT and SNEGSKA (reference sequence).

By share, this clonotype ranks as medium-sized. This chain uses TRBV12-5 with TRBJ2-2, with 9 bases lining up with TRBD2. The CDR3 totals 15 residues. With 10 bases clipped from V and 4 bases from J, the junction kept 10 bases outside the gene matches. Germline assignment: CDR1 LGHNT and CDR2 FRNRAP. CDR3: CATEGTSSGTGELFF. The CDR3 bases are TGTGCTACCGAAGGGACTAGCTCAGGCACCGGGGAGCTGTTTTTT.

CDR3 coding DNA: TGTGCCAGCAGCCCCTCAACAGGGACCGGGGAGCTGTTTTTT. Translation gives CASSPSTGTGELFF. The chain carries TRBV14 and TRBJ2-2; a weak D match, TRBD1 (6 bases). The CDR3 runs to 14 residues. Germline CDR1 is SGHDN and CDR2 is FVKESK. Trimming pared 4 bases from V and 5 bases from J, leaving 11 bases between.

This clonotype is medium-sized (0.01 to 0.1%) by share. This sequence joins TRBV6-2 or TRBV6-3 and TRBJ2-1, with D tentatively TRBD2 (6 bases). Trimming took 4 bases from V and 3 from J, leaving 7 bases between them. The CDR3 has 13 amino acids. The germline V gene encodes CDR1 MNHEY and CDR2 SVGEGT. Here the CDR3 reads CASSSGDYNEQFF. In nucleotides, the CDR3 is TGTGCCAGCAGTTCGGGGGACTACAATGAGCAGTTCTTC.

This clonotype was seen more than once but under ten times. The rearrangement links TRBV2 to TRBJ2-7, with 8 bases that match TRBD1. Germline trimming cut 7 bases from V and 6 bases from J; bases unmatched to any gene: 14. This CDR3 spans 15 amino acids. CDR1 is SNHLY, CDR2 FYNNEI, per germline. This CDR3 is CASIVPSGQVPEQYF. As DNA, the CDR3 is TGTGCCAGCATCGTGCCTTCGGGACAGGTCCCCGAGCAGTACTTC.

This clonotype was counted ten times or more. This rearrangement joins TRBV7-8 to TRBJ2-1; D perhaps matches TRBD2 (6 bases). The CDR3 extends over 13 amino acids. V lost 2 bases and J lost 8, with 10 bases in between. Germline CDR1 SGHVS, CDR2 FQNEAQ. The CDR3 nucleotides are TGTGCCAGCAGCTTAAGGAGGGGCCATGAGCAGTTCTTC. Translation gives CASSLRRGHEQFF.

This clonotype was seen at least ten times. The chain combines TRBV4-1 with TRBJ2-3; D uncertain. V was pared by 0 bases and J by 3 bases, with 4 bases between. The V gene's germline CDR1 is MGHRA and CDR2 YSYEKL. The CDR3 spans 13 residues. The chain's CDR3 is CASSQDTTDTQYF. The CDR3 DNA follows: TGCGCCAGCAGCCAAGATACAACAGATACGCAGTATTTT.

This clonotype was seen a handful of times. The V gene is TRBV12-5, the J gene TRBJ2-1; possibly TRBD2 for D (7 bases). Trimming left V 8 bases short and J 8 bases short, with 10 bases between. Germline CDR1 and CDR2: LGHNT and FRNRAP. The CDR3 has 11 residues. CDR3 nucleotide sequence: TGTGCTAGTCGGGGGGCGGATGAGCAGTTCTTC. As protein: CASRGADEQFF.

This clonotype is a singleton in its sample. This chain joins TRBV3-1 and TRBJ1-1, with no clear D. CDR1 and CDR2 (germline): LGHDT, YNNKEL (reference sequence). This CDR3 contains 15 residues. Trimming cost V 11 bases and J 3 bases, with 22 bases left between them. As DNA, the CDR3 is TGTGCCTCCTGCCAAGAAATGGGTGAGGACACTGAAGCTTTCTTT. Its protein product is CASCQEMGEDTEAFF.

This clonotype was recorded a few times. V and J are TRBV13 and TRBJ2-1; no definite D call. CDR3 size: 13 residues. Per germline, CDR1 PRHDT and CDR2 FYEKMQ (reference sequence). With 4 bases removed from V and 10 bases from J, the gap between germline ends came to 14 bases. The CDR3 coding sequence is TGTGCCAGCAGCTACCCTGGAGTCGGGGAGCAGTTCTTC. This gives the protein CASSYPGVGEQFF.

This clonotype was found a few times. V usage is TRBV4-3 and J usage is TRBJ2-7; D not certain. The CDR3 spans 15 residues. Trimming removed 0 bases at V and 1 base at J, with 10 bases between. Germline V lookup: CDR1 LGHNA, CDR2 YSLEER. The CDR3 loop reads CASSQDLYGSYEQYF. CDR3 nucleotide sequence: TGCGCCAGCAGCCAAGATCTTTACGGATCCTACGAGCAGTACTTC.

The chain recombines TRBV11-1 with TRBJ2-3; 14 nucleotides align to TRBD2. The CDR3 has 19 residues. V was pared by 4 bases and J by 4 bases, with 13 bases of the junction left unmatched. Germline V gene lookup returns CDR1 SGHAT and CDR2 FQDESV (reference sequence). The CDR3 sequence: CASSSQPGTSGSQADTQYF. CDR3 nucleotide sequence: TGTGCCAGCAGCTCCCAGCCGGGGACTAGCGGGAGTCAGGCAGATACGCAGTATTTT.

This clonotype came up many times. The genes are TRBV5-1 and TRBJ2-7; TRBD1 agrees at 7 bases. CDR3 length: 14 residues. CDR1 SGHRS and CDR2 YFSETQ come from the germline V gene. V trimming: 4 bases; J trimming: 0 bases; junction bases outside the gene matches: 4. CDR3 DNA: TGCGCCAGCAGCGGGGACAGCTTCTCCTACGAGCAGTACTTC. Translated: CASSGDSFSYEQYF.

This clonotype was detected many times. CDR3 loop: CSASFEAGITDTQYF. The CDR3 DNA sequence: TGCAGTGCTAGTTTTGAAGCGGGAATAACAGATACGCAGTATTTT. The chain carries TRBV20-1 and TRBJ2-3, with 7 bases matching TRBD2. Germline CDR1 is DFQATT and CDR2 is SNEGSKA (reference sequence). CDR3 size: 15 residues. J lost 3 bases, V lost 3 bases, and 9 bases had no gene match.

This clonotype has a handful of counts. The chain recombines TRBV6-1 with TRBJ1-1; D gene ambiguous. The V gene lost 2 bases and the J gene lost 5 bases, with 6 bases spanning the gap. This CDR3 has 12 residues. The V gene's germline CDR1 is MNHNS and CDR2 SASEGT. The CDR3 DNA follows: TGTGCCAGCAGTGAACGGGGAACTGAAGCTTTCTTT. It translates to CASSERGTEAFF.

This clonotype was seen only a few times. The chain joins TRBV20-1 to TRBJ1-2; no clear D gene. The CDR3 runs 14 residues. Trimming removed 6 bases at V and 3 bases at J, with 17 bases between. CDR1 is DFQATT and CDR2 is SNEGSKA in the germline V gene (reference sequence). The CDR3 coding sequence is TGCAGTGCAAATGCACTTCAGGACGACTATGGCTACACCTTC. The encoded protein is CSANALQDDYGYTF.

The V and J genes are TRBV9 and TRBJ2-7; 7 nucleotides match TRBD1. Germline V lookup: CDR1 SGDLS, CDR2 YYNGEE. J lost 2 bases, V lost 2 bases, and 7 bases had no gene match. This CDR3 contains 15 residues. DNA of the CDR3: TGTGCCAGCAGCGTTAATACGGGACAGACCTACGAGCAGTACTTC. Encoded protein: CASSVNTGQTYEQYF.

The rearrangement uses TRBV3-1 and TRBJ2-1; D gene unclear. The CDR3 is 12 amino acids. Germline-derived CDR1 and CDR2 are LGHDT and YNNKEL (reference sequence). With 3 bases removed from V and 9 bases from J, the gap between germline ends came to 9 bases. CDR3 nucleotides: TGTGCCAGCAGCCATTTCGACGGTGAGCAGTTCTTC. This translates into CASSHFDGEQFF.

The V gene is TRBV28, the J gene TRBJ2-5, with TRBD1 matching over 8 bases. Looked up from germline, CDR1 is MDHEN and CDR2 is SYDVKM. J lost 6 bases, V lost 3 bases, and 12 bases had no gene match. The CDR3 spans 16 residues. The chain's CDR3 is CASSFPSRQGHKTQYF. The CDR3 nucleotides read TGTGCCAGCAGTTTCCCCTCCCGACAGGGGCATAAGACCCAGTACTTC.

This clonotype was recorded many times. The genes are TRBV7-9 and TRBJ1-1; D possibly corresponds to TRBD1 (5 bases). Trimming took off 2 bases at V and 2 bases at J, with 9 bases between the two ends. The CDR3 length is 14 residues. Germline CDR1 reads SEHNR; CDR2 reads FQNEAQ (reference sequence). The CDR3 spells CASSLYQGNTEAFF. CDR3 sequence (DNA): TGTGCCAGCAGCTTATATCAGGGAAACACTGAAGCTTTCTTT.

V usage is TRBV7-9 and J usage is TRBJ2-7; TRBD2 aligns across 11 bases. Germline V CDR1 and CDR2: SEHNR, FQNEAQ (reference sequence). Trimming at V came to 4 bases and at J to 3 bases, leaving 5 bases not matched to a gene. CDR3 length equals 15 residues. This CDR3 is CASSSPTSGGYEQYF. The DNA of the CDR3 is TGTGCCAGCAGCTCCCCAACTAGCGGGGGCTACGAGCAGTACTTC.

There are a few counts of this clonotype. V usage is TRBV4-3 and J usage is TRBJ1-2; D is ambiguous. Trimming shortened V by 6 bases and J by 7 bases, and 21 bases separated the two germline ends. CDR1 and CDR2 from the germline V gene are LGHNA and YSLEER. The CDR3 extends over 15 amino acids. CDR3 residues: CASSPEMKRGPGYTF. Written as DNA, the CDR3 is TGCGCCAGCAGTCCGGAAATGAAGAGAGGGCCTGGCTACACCTTC.

In its sample, this clonotype was seen many times. This chain joins TRBV11-2 and TRBJ2-5; TRBD1 matches 9 bases. V shed 5 bases and J 2 bases; nucleotides not matched to a gene: 6. Germline V lookup: CDR1 SGHAT, CDR2 FQNNGV. The CDR3 loop spans 15 amino acids. As DNA, the CDR3 is TGTGCCAGCAGCAACAGACAGGGGGGTCAAGAGACCCAGTACTTC. It yields the protein CASSNRQGGQETQYF.

This chain links TRBV7-8 with TRBJ2-3; 8 bases match TRBD1. J was trimmed by 0 bases and V by 5 bases; bases with no gene match: 7. The CDR3 is made up of 16 amino acids. The V gene's germline CDR1 is SGHVS and CDR2 FQNEAQ. CDR3 amino acids: CASSAWTGTSTDTQYF. CDR3 in DNA: TGTGCCAGCAGCGCCTGGACAGGGACTAGCACAGATACGCAGTATTTT.

This clonotype was seen a few times. The rearrangement links TRBV3-1 to TRBJ1-2, with D uncertain. From germline, CDR1 is LGHDT and CDR2 YNNKEL (reference sequence). The CDR3 loop spans 14 amino acids. Trimming removed 4 bases from V and 4 bases from J, with 13 bases in between. This CDR3 reads CASSRTREVYGYTF. DNA of the CDR3: TGTGCCAGCAGCCGTACAAGGGAGGTCTATGGCTACACCTTC.

This clonotype was counted ten times or more. The rearrangement links TRBV5-1 to TRBJ2-3, with D perhaps being TRBD1 or TRBD2 (5 bases each). Germline V gene data show CDR1 as SGHRS and CDR2 as YFSETQ. Trimming pared 7 bases from V and 1 base from J, leaving 19 bases between. The CDR3 length is 16 residues. The CDR3 coding sequence is TGCGCCAGCGGGCAGGGAGAGGGAAGAGGCACAGATACGCAGTATTTT. This encodes CASGQGEGRGTDTQYF.

V is TRBV7-8 and J is TRBJ2-5; TRBD2 aligns across 8 bases. J lost 5 bases, V lost 3 bases, and 2 bases had no gene match. Germline CDR1 and CDR2: SGHVS and FQNEAQ. The CDR3 contains 13 residues. CDR3 residues: CASSFPGGETQYF. CDR3 nucleotides: TGTGCCAGCAGCTTTCCGGGAGGGGAGACCCAGTACTTC.